This T cell receptor (beta chain) was sequenced in a study of blood T cell repertoires in COVID-19. For the study at large: Sample material is recorded as cDNA or gDNA derived from T cells, B-cell-depleted T cells, or PBMCs.

Across 20 to 25 US areas, participants ranged in age from 18 to 89 years. How the authors handled the data: Cell counts per sample came from amplifying reference gene primers. Assay: immunoSEQ multiplex PCR; the TCRdb copy retains only in-frame clones and omits some. From that table come the V and J calls and clone size; the DNA was used to work out D and trimming. This table holds 320,000 or so clones, roughly 87% found once. This CDR3 comprises 18 residues. Trimming took 0 bases from V and 4 from J; bases not matched to a gene: 12. Germline values: CDR1 SGDLS, CDR2 YYNGEE. Sequencing was performed on PBMCs or T cells enriched from blood (not recorded which). The TCR originated in a woman in her thirties who had recovered from COVID-19. The chain combines TRBV9 with TRBJ1-3; 8 positions agree with TRBD1. CDR3 bases: TGTGCCAGCAGCGTAGCTGGACAGGGAGGTATAGTGGGAAACACCATATATTTT. Amino acid sequence: CASSVAGQGGIVGNTIYF. Using reference TRBV9 and TRBJ1-3 for the parts outside the CDR3, the full variable domain is DSGVTQTPKHLITATGQRVTLRCSPRSGDLSVYWYQQSLDQGLQFLIQYYNGEERAKGNILERFSAQQFPDLHSELNLSSLELGDSALYFCASSVAGQGGIVGNTIYFGEGSWLTVV.